What follows are 22 T cell receptor beta chains derived from one specimen sequenced in a study of shared clonotypes between healthy human individuals. Data came from immunoSEQ multiplex PCR; TCRdb stores just in-frame clones and leaves some out. The sample lists 2 million to 2.5 million clones; around 90% were seen once. Sequenced input: naive CD4+ T cells from PBMCs. The subset denotes: CD45RA+ positively selected. These receptors were taken from a man younger than 30 in good health. Some clones in this sample may be carry-over from other donors' samples.

Turning to this clone: Distinct nucleotide sequences in the sample also encode this CDR3. The chain is built from TRBV6-1 and TRBJ2-7; possibly TRBD1 or TRBD2 for D (6 bases each). V lost 3 bases and J 4 bases, leaving 10 bases between the germline ends. CDR1 is MNHNS and CDR2 is SASEGT in the germline V gene. The CDR3 runs 13 residues. In DNA form, the CDR3 reads TGTGCCAGCAGTGAGGGGGGCAGGTACGAGCAGTACTTC. Encoded protein: CASSEGGRYEQYF.

Concerning this clone: Other nucleotide sequences in the sample specify the same CDR3. The chain carries TRBV28 and TRBJ1-2; TRBD1 might be the D (5 bases). V shed 3 bases and J shed 4 bases, with 12 bases lying between them. From germline, CDR1 is MDHEN and CDR2 SYDVKM. The CDR3 is 14 amino acids. Here the CDR3 DNA reads TGTGCCAGCAGTTTGCCCGGACACCTCTATGGCTACACCTTC. Translated, it gives CASSLPGHLYGYTF.

This chain uses TRBV7-8 with TRBJ1-3; no clear D. CDR1 is SGHVS, CDR2 FQNEAQ, per germline. The CDR3 extends over 13 amino acids. V lost 1 base and J 3 bases, leaving 4 bases between the germline ends. CDR3 loop: CASSLVDGNTIYF. CDR3 in DNA: TGTGCCAGCAGCTTAGTAGATGGAAACACCATATATTTT.

The chain recombines TRBV28 with TRBJ1-2; D is uncertain. Germline CDR1 reads MDHEN; CDR2 reads SYDVKM. The CDR3 runs 12 residues. Trimming shortened V by 3 bases and J by 8 bases, and 10 bases separated the two germline ends. CDR3 amino acids: CASSFEPDGYTF. The DNA of the CDR3 is TGTGCCAGCAGTTTTGAACCAGACGGCTACACCTTC.

J is TRBJ2-5 and V is TRBV5-4; 7 nucleotides align to TRBD1. Germline CDR1 is SGHNT and CDR2 is YYREEE (reference sequence). The CDR3 runs to 16 residues. Germline trimming cut 2 bases from V and 0 bases from J; bases unmatched to any gene: 7. CDR3 in amino acids: CASSLYRGLYQETQYF. The DNA for the CDR3 is TGTGCCAGCAGCTTATACAGGGGCCTGTACCAAGAGACCCAGTACTTC.

The chain joins TRBV5-1 to TRBJ2-3; D assignment may be TRBD1 or TRBD2 (6 bases each). Germline V CDR1 and CDR2: SGHRS, YFSETQ. This CDR3 has 14 amino acids. V dropped 7 bases and J dropped 4 bases, with 16 bases sitting between them. This CDR3 reads CASGALAGADTQYF. CDR3 nucleotides: TGCGCCAGCGGCGCACTAGCAGGGGCAGATACGCAGTATTTT.

The chain recombines TRBV7-9 with TRBJ1-5; D is unclear. This CDR3 spans 13 amino acids. Looked up from germline, CDR1 is SEHNR and CDR2 is FQNEAQ (reference sequence). V shed 2 bases and J shed 5 bases, with 7 bases lying between them. CDR3 DNA sequence: TGTGCCAGCAGCTTACGGGGTGATCAGCCCCAGCATTTT. This gives the protein CASSLRGDQPQHF. Together with reference TRBV7-9 and TRBJ1-5, the CDR3 gives the full variable domain: DTGVSQNPRHKITKRGQNVTFRCDPISEHNRLYWYRQTLGQGPEFLTYFQNEAQLEKSRLLSDRFSAERPKGSFSTLEIQRTEQGDSAMYLCASSLRGDQPQHFGDGTRLSIL.

The V gene is TRBV11-2, the J gene TRBJ1-3; D gene ambiguous. V was pared by 5 bases and J by 4 bases, with 27 bases between. The length of the CDR3 is 19 residues. CDR1 and CDR2 (germline): SGHAT, FQNNGV. Here the CDR3 DNA reads TGTGCCAGCAGCCGCTTCGGCGCAGTGGGGTCAGGTTACGGAAACACCATATATTTT. Translated, it gives CASSRFGAVGSGYGNTIYF.

The chain combines TRBV19 with TRBJ2-7; TRBD1 matches 8 bases. CDR1 LNHDA and CDR2 SQIVND come from the germline V gene (reference sequence). Losses at the gene ends were 5 bases for V and 0 bases for J; bases not matched to a gene: 3. CDR3 length: 14 amino acids. The CDR3 nucleotides read TGTGCCAGTAGTTCAACAGGGGGCTCCTACGAGCAGTACTTC. Protein sequence: CASSSTGGSYEQYF.

Points on this clone: This specimen includes other DNA sequences encoding the same CDR3. This chain uses TRBV9 with TRBJ2-1; no clear D. Trimming took off 0 bases at V and 0 bases at J, with 10 bases between the two ends. The length of the CDR3 is 16 residues. The germline V gene has CDR1 SGDLS and CDR2 YYNGEE. DNA of the CDR3: TGTGCCAGCAGCGTAGGTGGAATCTCCTCCTACAATGAGCAGTTCTTC. It codes for CASSVGGISSYNEQFF.

There are a few counts of this clone. This chain links TRBV2 with TRBJ1-5; TRBD1 might be the D (5 bases). The CDR3 extends over 13 amino acids. V gave up 6 bases and J gave up 4 bases, with 10 bases separating them. Germline V CDR1 and CDR2: SNHLY, FYNNEI. The CDR3 sequence is CASRQTANQPQHF. CDR3 coding DNA: TGTGCCAGCAGACAGACAGCAAATCAGCCCCAGCATTTT.

The chain is built from TRBV4-1 and TRBJ2-5; D gene ambiguous. V dropped 1 base and J dropped 5 bases, with 8 bases sitting between them. Germline lookup yields CDR1 MGHRA and CDR2 YSYEKL. The CDR3 is 13 residues long. The CDR3 spells CASSQALWETQYF. DNA for the CDR3: TGCGCCAGCAGCCAAGCTTTATGGGAGACCCAGTACTTC.

The V gene is TRBV11-2, the J gene TRBJ2-7; 8 positions match TRBD1. With V trimmed by 3 bases and J by 4 bases, 11 bases remained unmatched. Germline CDR1 is SGHAT and CDR2 is FQNNGV. The CDR3 consists of 16 residues. CDR3 DNA: TGTGCCAGCAGCTTCAACGCCGGACAGGGTACTTACGAGCAGTACTTC. Amino acid sequence: CASSFNAGQGTYEQYF.

The chain joins TRBV5-1 to TRBJ2-3; no firm D call. The V and J ends lost 0 bases and 5 bases respectively, with 22 bases between them. CDR1 is SGHRS and CDR2 is YFSETQ in the germline V gene. The CDR3 loop spans 18 amino acids. CDR3 residues: CASSLGVGRSSVLDTQYF. As DNA, the CDR3 is TGCGCCAGCAGCTTGGGTGTTGGGCGTAGTTCGGTTTTAGATACGCAGTATTTT.

The chain uses TRBV25-1 and TRBJ2-3; 9 bases are a match to TRBD2. CDR3 length: 13 residues. Unmatched junction bases numbered 3, after V lost 6 bases and J lost 5 bases. Germline CDR1 reads MGHDK; CDR2 reads SYGVNS. The CDR3 sequence is CASSGTSQDTQYF. CDR3 bases: TGTGCCAGCAGCGGGACTAGCCAAGATACGCAGTATTTT.

This clone was found once. This chain links TRBV10-1 with TRBJ1-4, with D possibly matching TRBD1 (5 bases). V dropped 3 bases and J dropped 4 bases, with 12 bases sitting between them. From germline, CDR1 is WNHNN and CDR2 SYGVQD (reference sequence). There are 15 residues in the CDR3. The CDR3 nucleotides read TGCGCCAGCAGTGAACTCGACGGGGGTAATGAAAAACTGTTTTTT. Amino acids: CASSELDGGNEKLFF.

On this clone: The identical CDR3 is also encoded by other nucleotide sequences in the sample. The V and J genes are TRBV5-4 and TRBJ2-5; 8 bases map to TRBD2. Trimming took 3 bases from V and 5 from J; bases not matched to a gene: 9. Looked up from germline, CDR1 is SGHNT and CDR2 is YYREEE (reference sequence). The CDR3 sequence is 15 residues long. The CDR3 DNA is TGTGCCAGCAGCTCCCCCGGACTAGCTCTCGAGACCCAGTACTTC. Amino acid sequence: CASSSPGLALETQYF.

Comments on this clone: The sample has other DNA sequences that encode this CDR3 too. V gene TRBV28 combines with J gene TRBJ2-1; D is undetermined. Trimming removed 0 bases from V and 9 bases from J, with 3 bases in between. Germline values: CDR1 MDHEN, CDR2 SYDVKM. This CDR3 is 11 amino acids long. For the CDR3, the DNA is TGTGCCAGCAGTTTATGGTCTGAGCAGTTCTTC. Encoded protein: CASSLWSEQFF. The full variable domain, completed using reference TRBV28 and TRBJ2-1, is DVKVTQSSRYLVKRTGEKVFLECVQDMDHENMFWYRQDPGLGLRLIYFSYDVKMKEKGDIPEGYSVSREKKERFSLILESASTNQTSMYLCASSLWSEQFFGPGTRLTVL.

V is TRBV5-4 and J is TRBJ2-3; 9 bases are shared with TRBD2. Looked up from germline, CDR1 is SGHNT and CDR2 is YYREEE (reference sequence). This CDR3 is built from 18 residues. Unmatched junction bases numbered 18, after V lost 3 bases and J lost 7 bases. CDR3 DNA: TGTGCCAGCAGCTCCCTGCAGGGTTCTAGCGGGACACCGCATACGCAGTATTTT. It is translated as CASSSLQGSSGTPHTQYF.

This clone was seen more than once but under ten times. The CDR3 protein is CASSPKGVSNTEAFF. In nucleotides, the CDR3 is TGTGCCAGCAGCCCGAAAGGGGTTAGCAACACTGAAGCTTTCTTT. The chain is built from TRBV7-2 and TRBJ1-1, with a possible D match to TRBD1 (5 bases). CDR3 length equals 15 residues. V lost 5 bases and J 2 bases, leaving 15 bases between the germline ends. Germline V gene data show CDR1 as SGHTA and CDR2 as FQGNSA.

The chain has TRBV28 and TRBJ2-3, with D tentatively TRBD1 or TRBD2 (7 bases each). The CDR3 is 21 residues long. Germline values: CDR1 MDHEN, CDR2 SYDVKM. V was clipped by 4 bases and J by 1 base, with 30 bases between them. The CDR3 loop is CASSWGASGLYEGQGTDTQYF. In nucleotides, the CDR3 is TGTGCCAGCAGTTGGGGGGCTAGCGGTCTATACGAAGGACAGGGCACAGATACGCAGTATTTT.

The CDR3 bases are TGTGCCAGCAGCCCCGTCCGGTCGACGCTATACAATGAGCAGTTCTTC. Protein product: CASSPVRSTLYNEQFF. The chain recombines TRBV7-6 with TRBJ2-1, with D uncertain. V shed 5 bases and J shed 4 bases, with 18 bases lying between them. Germline V gene lookup returns CDR1 SGHVS and CDR2 FNYEAQ. This CDR3 region has 16 residues.